The 6 T cell receptor beta chains presented below share a single source sample, sequenced in a study of T-cell memory formation after mild COVID-19. TCRdb reprocessed the 5' RACE reads with MiXCR, giving one entry per CDR3 protein. The data contain 530,000 or so distinct CDR3 sequences, roughly a sixth of them singletons. Sequenced: PBMCs or a T cell subset sorted from them (not recorded which). The receptors were sampled from an adult woman who had mild COVID-19 (a few samples of this study predate the infection). Cell type and time point are not known.

The chain employs TRBV9 and TRBJ1-2; TRBD1 aligns across 8 bases. CDR1 and CDR2 (germline): SGDLS, YYNGEE. Trimming at V came to 1 base and at J to 7 bases, leaving 6 bases not matched to a gene. The CDR3 runs to 14 residues. CDR3 protein: CASSVSTGAGGYTF. In nucleotides, the CDR3 is TGTGCCAGCAGCGTATCGACAGGGGCGGGTGGCTACACCTTC. Full variable domain (missing parts from reference TRBV9 and TRBJ1-2): DSGVTQTPKHLITATGQRVTLRCSPRSGDLSVYWYQQSLDQGLQFLIQYYNGEERAKGNILERFSAQQFPDLHSELNLSSLELGDSALYFCASSVSTGAGGYTFGSGTRLTVV.

V gene TRBV7-7 combines with J gene TRBJ2-7; D perhaps matches TRBD2 (6 bases). The CDR3 is made up of 15 amino acids. The V end was cut by 5 bases, the J end by 2 bases, with 16 bases between. Per the germline V gene, CDR1 is SSHAT and CDR2 is FNYEAQ (reference sequence). The CDR3, as DNA: TGTGCCAGCAGCCCGGGGCAGGGAGGCCCCTACGAGCAGTACTTC. It yields the protein CASSPGQGGPYEQYF.

A few counts support this clonotype. The chain has TRBV7-6 and TRBJ2-7, with D unresolved. V was shortened by 5 bases and J by 4 bases, with 18 bases between the two germline ends. The CDR3 contains 15 residues. Germline V gives CDR1 SGHVS, CDR2 FNYEAQ. This CDR3 reads CASSPVVRLGYEQYF. As DNA, the CDR3 is TGTGCCAGCAGCCCAGTTGTCCGCCTCGGGTACGAGCAGTACTTC.

This clonotype has just a few counts. This sequence joins TRBV27 and TRBJ2-7; D might be TRBD2 (5 bases). V shed 7 bases and J shed 3 bases, with 13 bases lying between them. The CDR3 runs to 13 residues. Germline V gene sequence: CDR1 MNHEY, CDR2 SMNVEV (reference sequence). The CDR3 nucleotides are TGTGCCAGCAACCTGCGGAGCGGCTACGAGCAGTACTTC. Amino acid sequence: CASNLRSGYEQYF.

This clonotype was counted only a few times. V is TRBV27 and J is TRBJ2-7; D may be TRBD2 (6 bases). Trimming removed 7 bases at V and 5 bases at J, with 21 bases between. The CDR3 has 15 amino acids. The germline V gene has CDR1 MNHEY and CDR2 SMNVEV (reference sequence). DNA of the CDR3: TGTGCCAGCAACGTACACCCGGGGGAGATTAACGAGCAGTACTTC. Protein sequence: CASNVHPGEINEQYF.

In DNA form, the CDR3 reads TGCGCCAGCAGCTTAAGCCAGGGGACTTACAATGAGCAGTTCTTC. It yields the protein CASSLSQGTYNEQFF. V gene TRBV5-1 combines with J gene TRBJ2-1, with D possibly called TRBD1 or TRBD2 (6 bases each). Germline V lookup: CDR1 SGHRS, CDR2 YFSETQ. Trimming shortened V by 2 bases and J by 4 bases, and 13 bases separated the two germline ends. This CDR3 comprises 15 residues.